Below, 18 T cell receptor beta chains from the same sample are listed, as sequenced in a study of T cell responses to AZD1222 COVID-19 vaccine. Profiled with immunoSEQ multiplex PCR; TCRdb holds only in-frame clones, not every one. The data show almost 50,000 clones, more than 65% seen once. The sample was peripheral blood, taken on day 0 of MenACWY control vaccination. Every receptor here comes from an adult in good health.

This rearrangement joins TRBV20-1 to TRBJ1-2; 8 bases align to TRBD1. The CDR3 runs to 11 residues. CDR1 and CDR2 from the germline V gene are DFQATT and SNEGSKA (reference sequence). Written as DNA, the CDR3 is TGCAGCGTCGACAGGGGCTATGGCTACACCTTC. This gives the protein CSVDRGYGYTF.

This chain joins TRBV5-6 and TRBJ1-1; 7 nucleotides align to TRBD1. Germline V gene lookup returns CDR1 SGHDT and CDR2 YYEEEE. The CDR3 extends over 15 amino acids. V lost 0 bases, J lost 1 base, and 3 bases stayed unmatched. This CDR3 is CASSLGPGGNTEAFF. In DNA form, the CDR3 reads TGTGCCAGCAGCTTGGGTCCAGGGGGGAACACTGAAGCTTTCTTT.

This clone was picked up a small number of times. The J gene is TRBJ2-1, the V gene TRBV9; 9 bases map to TRBD1. The CDR3 spans 13 residues. Unmatched junction bases numbered 4, after V lost 3 bases and J lost 9 bases. Germline values: CDR1 SGDLS, CDR2 YYNGEE. The CDR3 region has the DNA TGTGCCAGCAGCGACAGGGGGCTGGGTGAGCAGTTCTTC. Its translation: CASSDRGLGEQFF.

This clone appeared a single time. The CDR3 protein is CASSLSATGAFTDTQYF. DNA for the CDR3: TGTGCCAGCAGTTTATCCGCGACAGGGGCTTTCACAGATACGCAGTATTTT. The chain joins TRBV27 to TRBJ2-3; 8 bases are a match to TRBD1. The CDR3 contains 17 residues. Losses at the gene ends were 0 bases for V and 2 bases for J; bases not matched to a gene: 7. Germline V lookup: CDR1 MNHEY, CDR2 SMNVEV (reference sequence).

J is TRBJ2-7 and V is TRBV6-5; a possible D gene is TRBD1 (5 bases). Deletions cut 6 bases from V and 3 bases from J, with 12 bases between. CDR1 MNHEY and CDR2 SVGAGI come from the germline V gene. CDR3 size: 13 residues. The CDR3 sequence: CASSWTSDYEQYV. CDR3 bases: TGTGCCAGCAGCTGGACATCGGACTACGAGCAGTACGTC.

This chain connects TRBV7-2 to TRBJ2-1, with D uncertain. V lost 5 bases to trimming and J lost 0 bases, with 11 bases between them. The length of the CDR3 is 15 residues. Per the germline V gene, CDR1 is SGHTA and CDR2 is FQGNSA. The chain's CDR3 is CASSIGWSSYNEQFF. CDR3 DNA sequence: TGTGCCAGCAGCATAGGGTGGAGCTCCTACAATGAGCAGTTCTTC.

V usage is TRBV5-1 and J usage is TRBJ1-1; D call uncertain. Germline CDR1 SGHRS, CDR2 YFSETQ. The germline V and J ends were trimmed by 2 bases and 1 base, with 12 bases remaining between them. This CDR3 region has 15 residues. The CDR3 DNA follows: TGCGCCAGCAGCTTTATGTCGGTTCGGAACACTGAAGCTTTCTTT. This encodes CASSFMSVRNTEAFF.

This rearrangement joins TRBV4-2 to TRBJ2-7, with D possibly TRBD1 on 6 matching bases. The ends were cut back, 4 bases at V and 4 bases at J, with 11 bases in the middle. The CDR3 sequence is 13 residues long. CDR1 LGHNA and CDR2 YNFKEQ come from the germline V gene. This chain's CDR3 is CASSRLGAYEQYF. The CDR3 DNA reads as TGTGCCAGCAGCCGCTTGGGGGCATACGAGCAGTACTTC.

This rearrangement joins TRBV12-3 or TRBV12-4 to TRBJ1-2; D is ambiguous. The CDR3 is made up of 12 amino acids. V lost 6 bases to trimming and J lost 4 bases, with 9 bases between them. The CDR3 sequence: CASSRRSYGYTF. CDR3 DNA sequence: TGTGCCAGCAGCAGAAGATCCTATGGCTACACCTTC.

The V and J genes are TRBV7-9 and TRBJ2-7, with TRBD2 identical over 9 bases. Germline values: CDR1 SEHNR, CDR2 FQNEAQ (reference sequence). The CDR3 runs to 16 residues. J gave up 2 bases and V 5 bases, and 10 bases lay outside the gene matches. CDR3: CASSLLGGGGAYEQYF. The DNA of the CDR3 is TGTGCCAGCAGCCTACTAGGCGGGGGGGGCGCCTACGAGCAGTACTTC.

This clone came up once. The rearrangement joins TRBV3-1 (or the pseudogene TRBV3-2) to TRBJ1-2; D not resolved. The germline V and J ends were trimmed by 7 bases and 4 bases, with 16 bases remaining between them. In germline, CDR1 is LGHDT, CDR2 YNNKEL (reference sequence). The CDR3 loop spans 14 amino acids. The CDR3, as DNA: TGTGCCAGCACCCAGATAGGAGTCGGCTATGGCTACACCTTC. As protein: CASTQIGVGYGYTF.

The V and J genes are TRBV12-3 or TRBV12-4 and TRBJ1-2, with D uncertain. With 11 bases removed from V and 3 bases from J, the gap between germline ends came to 10 bases. The CDR3 is made up of 11 amino acids. CDR3 sequence (DNA): TGTGCCGCGAAGAGGGACTATGGCTACACCTTC. Its translation is CAAKRDYGYTF.

V gene TRBV30 combines with J gene TRBJ1-4; TRBD1 aligns across 8 bases. The CDR3 is 15 residues long. The germline V gene has CDR1 GTSNPN and CDR2 SVGIG (reference sequence). Trimming at V came to 5 bases and at J to 5 bases, leaving 10 bases not matched to a gene. CDR3 amino acids: CAWGQGGFLNEKLFF. The CDR3 nucleotides are TGTGCCTGGGGACAGGGAGGGTTTCTAAATGAAAAACTGTTTTTT.

V usage is TRBV28 and J usage is TRBJ1-2, with D possibly being TRBD1 (6 bases). With 6 bases removed from V and 4 bases from J, the gap between germline ends came to 15 bases. This CDR3 spans 14 amino acids. Germline lookup yields CDR1 MDHEN and CDR2 SYDVKM. The CDR3 DNA is TGTGCCAGCAGCTTCACAGGGATCCTCTATGGCTACACCTTC. This encodes CASSFTGILYGYTF.

J is TRBJ2-1 and V is TRBV7-8; D not certain. The CDR3 runs to 14 residues. Trimming pared 1 base from V and 5 bases from J, leaving 9 bases between. Germline V gene sequence: CDR1 SGHVS, CDR2 FQNEAQ. CDR3: CASSLVTSNNEQFF. The CDR3 DNA sequence: TGTGCCAGCAGCTTAGTGACGTCTAACAATGAGCAGTTCTTC.

This chain uses TRBV3-1 (or the pseudogene TRBV3-2) with TRBJ2-2, with D maybe TRBD2 (5 bases). Germline loops: CDR1 LGHDT, CDR2 YNNKEL (reference sequence). Trimming left V 1 base short and J 7 bases short, with 13 bases between. This CDR3 spans 15 amino acids. CDR3 sequence reads: CASSQGVFRDGELFF. CDR3 coding DNA: TGTGCCAGCAGCCAAGGGGTATTCCGGGACGGGGAGCTGTTTTTT.

The V gene is TRBV30, the J gene TRBJ1-1, with 9 positions matching TRBD1. Germline CDR1 reads GTSNPN; CDR2 reads SVGIG (reference sequence). The junction had 10 bases not matched to a gene; V was cut back by 8 bases and J by 0 bases. This CDR3 has 15 residues. CDR3 loop: CAGNTGGGMNTEAFF. The CDR3 DNA follows: TGTGCCGGGAACACAGGGGGCGGCATGAACACTGAAGCTTTCTTT.

The chain has TRBV29-1 and TRBJ2-7; D perhaps matches TRBD2 (5 bases). Trimming removed 2 bases at V and 12 bases at J, with 14 bases between. CDR3 length: 11 amino acids. The germline V gene has CDR1 SQVTM and CDR2 ANQGSEA. The CDR3 DNA follows: TGCAGCGTTGAATTGGGGAGACGGCGGTACTTC. It encodes CSVELGRRRYF.